Detailed here is one T cell receptor beta chain. Its antigen is not known. The assay was immunoSEQ multiplex PCR, and TCRdb's table has in-frame clones only and misses some. The sample includes about 150,000 clones, approximately 91% seen only once; the top ten take around 5%. The sample comes from a study of T cell responses to AZD1222 COVID-19 vaccine. Whole-study results and caveats: Elevations in Spike-specific TCR breadth and depth followed administration of two AZD1222 doses.

The J segment lost 1 base and the V segment lost 8 bases, leaving 4 bases of the junction unmatched. CDR3 size: 13 residues. Germline loops: CDR1 LNHDA, CDR2 SQIVND (reference sequence). Material: peripheral blood, obtained 28 days after the second dose of the MenACWY control vaccine. The chain combines TRBV19 with TRBJ1-1; TRBD1 matches 7 bases. This TCR was recovered from an adult who received the MenACWY meningococcal vaccine as a control. The CDR3 is CASLNRGNTEAFF. CDR3 DNA sequence: TGTGCCAGTTTAAACAGGGGGAACACTGAAGCTTTCTTT.